This T cell receptor beta chain stems from a study of post-analysis software for immune sequencing data. In the study overall: Recorded subtypes: relapsing-remitting, secondary progressive, progressive-relapsing; some patients unannotated. Study-wide findings and caveats: Comparison with controls showed significantly lower normalized Chao1 diversity in multiple sclerosis patients. F-measure co-clustering was strong for batch-matched samples. Relative to controls, patients had five TRBV segments at higher frequency, with TRBV5-6, TRBV5-1 and TRBV20-1 among these.

Germline CDR1 reads MNHNY; CDR2 reads SVGAGI (reference sequence). This CDR3 is 17 amino acids long. TCR beta cDNA libraries had unique molecular identifiers. Each batch of 1 to 10 million T cells produced a few hundred thousand cDNA molecules. One entry per CDR3 protein results from TCRdb running MiXCR on the PCR reads. The repertoire holds about 810,000 distinct CDR3 sequences, with 53% as singletons. A note on this clonotype: Its antigen is unidentified.

The sequence derives from a girl aged 10-17 years with multiple sclerosis. Sequencing was done on a sample of blood. The chain employs TRBV6-6 and TRBJ2-4; 12 bases fit TRBD2. The end of the DNA fits TRBJ2-5 better, so the J call may be wrong. DNA for the CDR3: TGTGCCAGCAGTTACTCCGCGACTAGCGGGAGTTTCGAGACCCAGTACTTC. This encodes CASSYSATSGSFETQYF.